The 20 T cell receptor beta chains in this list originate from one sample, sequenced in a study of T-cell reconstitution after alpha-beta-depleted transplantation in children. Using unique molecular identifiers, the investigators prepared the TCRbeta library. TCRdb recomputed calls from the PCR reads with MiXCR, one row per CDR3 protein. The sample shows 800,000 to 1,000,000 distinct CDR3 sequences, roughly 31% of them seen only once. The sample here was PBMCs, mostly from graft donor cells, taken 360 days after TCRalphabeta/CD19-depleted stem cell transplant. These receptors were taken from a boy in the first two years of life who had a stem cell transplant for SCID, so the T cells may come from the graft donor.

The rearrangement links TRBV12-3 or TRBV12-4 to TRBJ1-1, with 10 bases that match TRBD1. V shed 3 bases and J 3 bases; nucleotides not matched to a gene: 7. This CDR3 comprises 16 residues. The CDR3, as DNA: TGTGCCAGCAGTTTCGACAGGGGGCGCGGATACACTGAAGCTTTCTTT. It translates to CASSFDRGRGYTEAFF.

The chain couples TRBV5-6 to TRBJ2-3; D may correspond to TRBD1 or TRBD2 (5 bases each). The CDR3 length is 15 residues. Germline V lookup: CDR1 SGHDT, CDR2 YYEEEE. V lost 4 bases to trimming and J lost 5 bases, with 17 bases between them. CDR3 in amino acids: CASSLPGPVGDTQYF. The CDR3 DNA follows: TGTGCCAGCAGCCTACCGGGGCCCGTGGGAGATACGCAGTATTTT.

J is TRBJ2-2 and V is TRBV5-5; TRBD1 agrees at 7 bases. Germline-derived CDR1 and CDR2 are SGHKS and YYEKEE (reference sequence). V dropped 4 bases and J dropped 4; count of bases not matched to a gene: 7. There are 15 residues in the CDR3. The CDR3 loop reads CASSIRDSLTGELFF. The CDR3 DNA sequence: TGTGCCAGCAGCATCCGGGACAGCCTCACCGGGGAGCTGTTTTTT.

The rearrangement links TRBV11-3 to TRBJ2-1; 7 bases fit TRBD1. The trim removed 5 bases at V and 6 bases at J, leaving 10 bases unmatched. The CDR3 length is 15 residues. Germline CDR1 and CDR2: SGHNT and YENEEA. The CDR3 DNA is TGTGCCAGCAGCCCACAGGGGCCCTACAGCAATGAGCAGTTCTTC. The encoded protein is CASSPQGPYSNEQFF.

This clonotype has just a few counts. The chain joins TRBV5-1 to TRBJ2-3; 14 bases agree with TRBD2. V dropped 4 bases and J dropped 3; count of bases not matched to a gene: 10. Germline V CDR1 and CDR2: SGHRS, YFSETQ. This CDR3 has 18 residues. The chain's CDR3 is CASSPGLAGAVSTDTQYF. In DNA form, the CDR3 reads TGCGCCAGCAGCCCGGGACTAGCGGGGGCCGTGTCAACAGATACGCAGTATTTT.

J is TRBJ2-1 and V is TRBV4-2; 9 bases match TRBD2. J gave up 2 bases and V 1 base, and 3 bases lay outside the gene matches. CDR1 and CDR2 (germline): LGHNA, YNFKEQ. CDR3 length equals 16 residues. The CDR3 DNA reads TGTGCCAGCAGCCAAGTTAGCGGGGGCGCCTACAATGAGCAGTTCTTC. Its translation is CASSQVSGGAYNEQFF.

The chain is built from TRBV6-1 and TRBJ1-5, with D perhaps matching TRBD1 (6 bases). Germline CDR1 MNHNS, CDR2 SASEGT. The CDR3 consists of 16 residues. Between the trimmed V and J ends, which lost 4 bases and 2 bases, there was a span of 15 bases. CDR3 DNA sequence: TGTGCCAGCAGTGCTTCTTCTGGGGGCCGCAATCAGCCCCAGCATTTT. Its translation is CASSASSGGRNQPQHF.

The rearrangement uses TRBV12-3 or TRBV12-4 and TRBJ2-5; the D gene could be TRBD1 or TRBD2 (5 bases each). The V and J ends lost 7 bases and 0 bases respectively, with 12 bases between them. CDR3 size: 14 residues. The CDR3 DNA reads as TGTGCCAGCACTAGGGACGGAAACCAAGAGACCCAGTACTTC. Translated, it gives CASTRDGNQETQYF.

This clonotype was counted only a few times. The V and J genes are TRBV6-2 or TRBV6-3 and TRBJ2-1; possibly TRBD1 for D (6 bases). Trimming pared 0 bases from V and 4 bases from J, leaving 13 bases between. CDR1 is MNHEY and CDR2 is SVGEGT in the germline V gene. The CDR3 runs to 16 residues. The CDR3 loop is CASSYSGAGSYNEQFF. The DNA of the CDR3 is TGTGCCAGCAGTTACTCGGGGGCAGGATCATACAATGAGCAGTTCTTC.

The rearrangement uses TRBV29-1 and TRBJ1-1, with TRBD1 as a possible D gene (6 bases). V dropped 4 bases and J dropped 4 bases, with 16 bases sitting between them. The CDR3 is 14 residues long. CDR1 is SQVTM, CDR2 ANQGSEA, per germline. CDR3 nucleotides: TGCAGCGTTGCTATGGGGGCAGGGATCACTGAAGCTTTCTTT. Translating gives CSVAMGAGITEAFF.

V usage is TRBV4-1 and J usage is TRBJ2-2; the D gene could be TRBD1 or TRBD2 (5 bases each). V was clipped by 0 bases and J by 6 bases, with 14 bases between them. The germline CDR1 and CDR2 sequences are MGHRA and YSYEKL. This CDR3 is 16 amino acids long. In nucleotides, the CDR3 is TGCGCCAGCAGCCAAGAGAGAAAGAGGGGCGCCGGGGAGCTGTTTTTT. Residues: CASSQERKRGAGELFF.

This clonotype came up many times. The CDR3 spells CASSVGWRGYEQYF. CDR3 sequence (DNA): TGTGCCAGCAGCGTAGGGTGGAGGGGCTACGAGCAGTACTTC. The chain uses TRBV9 and TRBJ2-7, with D possibly being TRBD2 (6 bases). The CDR3 loop spans 14 amino acids. Trimming took 0 bases from V and 3 from J, leaving 10 bases between them. Germline V gene lookup returns CDR1 SGDLS and CDR2 YYNGEE.

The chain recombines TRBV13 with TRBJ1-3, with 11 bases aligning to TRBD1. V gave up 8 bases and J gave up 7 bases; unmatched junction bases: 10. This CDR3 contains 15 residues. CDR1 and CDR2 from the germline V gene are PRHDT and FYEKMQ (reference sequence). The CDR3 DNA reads TGTGCCAGCGTTTACCGGACAGGGGGCCTGAACACCATATATTTT. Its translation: CASVYRTGGLNTIYF.

The CDR3 protein is CASSPRGAHTNTEAFF. The CDR3 region has the DNA TGCGCCAGCAGCCCAAGGGGGGCACACACGAACACTGAAGCTTTCTTT. The J gene is TRBJ1-1, the V gene TRBV5-1, with a weak D call TRBD1 (6 bases). This CDR3 is 16 amino acids long. V dropped 4 bases and J dropped 1 base, with 17 bases sitting between them. Germline lookup yields CDR1 SGHRS and CDR2 YFSETQ.

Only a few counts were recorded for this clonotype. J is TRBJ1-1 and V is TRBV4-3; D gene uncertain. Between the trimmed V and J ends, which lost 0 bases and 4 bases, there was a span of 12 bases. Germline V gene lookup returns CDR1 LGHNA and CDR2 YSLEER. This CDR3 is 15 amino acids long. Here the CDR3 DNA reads TGCGCCAGCAGCCAAGAGGGCCCCCGGATCACTGAAGCTTTCTTT. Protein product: CASSQEGPRITEAFF.

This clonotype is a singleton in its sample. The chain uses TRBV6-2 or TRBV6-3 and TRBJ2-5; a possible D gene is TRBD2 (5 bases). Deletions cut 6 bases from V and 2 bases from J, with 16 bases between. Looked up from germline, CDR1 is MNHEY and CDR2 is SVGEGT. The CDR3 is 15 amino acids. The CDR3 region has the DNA TGTGCCAGCAGCCGACCGGGAATACCGCAAGAGACCCAGTACTTC. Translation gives CASSRPGIPQETQYF.

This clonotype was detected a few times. The CDR3, as DNA: TGTGCCAGCAGCCTTCTAGGGGGGGAAGATAGCAATCAGCCCCAGCATTTT. This sequence encodes CASSLLGGEDSNQPQHF. This chain connects TRBV4-2 to TRBJ1-5; a weak D match, TRBD1 (6 bases). Germline-derived CDR1 and CDR2 are LGHNA and YNFKEQ. Trimming took off 4 bases at V and 0 bases at J, with 16 bases between the two ends. The CDR3 spans 17 residues.

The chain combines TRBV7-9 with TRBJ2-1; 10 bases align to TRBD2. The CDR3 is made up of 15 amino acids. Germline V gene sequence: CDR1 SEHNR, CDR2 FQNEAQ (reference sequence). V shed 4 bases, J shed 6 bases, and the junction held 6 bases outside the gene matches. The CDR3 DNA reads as TGTGCCAGCAGCTCCATAGCGGGGGGCCCCAATGAGCAGTTCTTC. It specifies CASSSIAGGPNEQFF. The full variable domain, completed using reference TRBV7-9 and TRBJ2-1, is DTGVSQNPRHKITKRGQNVTFRCDPISEHNRLYWYRQTLGQGPEFLTYFQNEAQLEKSRLLSDRFSAERPKGSFSTLEIQRTEQGDSAMYLCASSSIAGGPNEQFFGPGTRLTVL.

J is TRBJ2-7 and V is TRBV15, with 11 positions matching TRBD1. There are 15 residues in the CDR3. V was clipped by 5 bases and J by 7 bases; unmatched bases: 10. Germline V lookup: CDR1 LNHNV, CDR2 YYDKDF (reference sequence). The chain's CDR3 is CATSHVGTGGKEQYF. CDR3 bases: TGTGCCACCAGCCATGTAGGGACAGGGGGTAAGGAGCAGTACTTC.

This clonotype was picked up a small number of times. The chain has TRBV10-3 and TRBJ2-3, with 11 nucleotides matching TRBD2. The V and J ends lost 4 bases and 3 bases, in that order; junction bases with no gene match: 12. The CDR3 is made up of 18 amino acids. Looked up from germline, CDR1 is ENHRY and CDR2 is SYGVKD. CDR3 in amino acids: CAISATRYSSGGTDTQYF. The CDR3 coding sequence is TGTGCCATCAGTGCCACCCGTTACTCTAGCGGGGGGACAGATACGCAGTATTTT.